The table lists the clone carrying this TCR beta chain with a count of one. Its antigen is unknown. RNA transcripts served as the template for amplifying TCR beta CDR3 regions. A first-round RT-PCR of the TCR CDR3 used the HTBI primer set. TCRdb fed the multiplex PCR reads into MiXCR, producing one record per CDR3 protein. There are hundreds of thousands of distinct CDR3 sequences in the sample; 25% occur only once, and less than 85% lies in the top ten. The data are from a study of T cells in Graves' hyperthyroidism and ophthalmopathy. Study context: Peripheral blood was acquired at first diagnosis, ahead of any therapy whatsoever. Study results and caveats: Ophthalmopathy got predicted by the model a median roughly six months before its onset.

The CDR3 totals 15 residues. Looked up from germline, CDR1 is LGHDT and CDR2 is YNNKEL (reference sequence). The V segment lost 7 bases and the J segment 6 bases; nucleotides outside the gene matches: 13. This sample holds PBMCs from roughly 10 ml fresh peripheral blood. The chain employs TRBV3-1 and TRBJ2-7; the match to TRBD1 covers 9 bases. Source material: blood. The receptor was isolated from a man aged 45-60 years with Graves' hyperthyroidism. In DNA, the CDR3 is TGTGCCAGCAACAGAGGAACCGGGACAGGGAGCGAGCAGTACTTC. As protein: CASNRGTGTGSEQYF.